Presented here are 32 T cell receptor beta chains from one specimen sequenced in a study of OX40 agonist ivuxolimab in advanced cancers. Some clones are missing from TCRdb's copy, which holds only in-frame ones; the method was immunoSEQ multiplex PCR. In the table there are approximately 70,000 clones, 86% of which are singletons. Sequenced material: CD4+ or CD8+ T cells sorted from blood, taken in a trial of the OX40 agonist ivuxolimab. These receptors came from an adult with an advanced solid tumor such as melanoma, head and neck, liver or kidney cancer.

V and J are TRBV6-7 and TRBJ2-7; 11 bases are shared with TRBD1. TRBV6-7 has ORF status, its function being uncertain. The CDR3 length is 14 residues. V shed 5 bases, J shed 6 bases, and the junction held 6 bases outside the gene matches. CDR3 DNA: TGTGCCAGCAGTCTCTCCGGGACAGGGGGCGAGCAGTACTTC. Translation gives CASSLSGTGGEQYF.

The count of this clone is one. CDR3 sequence reads: CASSLGDGANVLTF. As DNA, the CDR3 is TGCGCCAGCAGCTTGGGGGATGGGGCCAACGTCCTGACTTTC. The chain joins TRBV5-1 to TRBJ2-6, with D unresolved. Trimming removed 0 bases from V and 3 bases from J, with 4 bases in between. Germline CDR1 and CDR2: SGHRS and YFSETQ. CDR3 length equals 14 residues.

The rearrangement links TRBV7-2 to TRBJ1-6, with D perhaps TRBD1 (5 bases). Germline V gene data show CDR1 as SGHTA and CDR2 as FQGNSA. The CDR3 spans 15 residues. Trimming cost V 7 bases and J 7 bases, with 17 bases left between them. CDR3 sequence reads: CASTSSGGWNSPLHF. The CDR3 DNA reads TGTGCCAGCACATCAAGTGGGGGGTGGAATTCACCCCTCCACTTT. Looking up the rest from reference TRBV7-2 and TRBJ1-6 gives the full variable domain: GAGVSQSPSNKVTEKGKDVELRCDPISGHTALYWYRQSLGQGLEFLIYFQGNSAPDKSGLPSDRFSAERTGGSVSTLTIQRTQQEDSAVYLCASTSSGGWNSPLHFGNGTRLTVT.

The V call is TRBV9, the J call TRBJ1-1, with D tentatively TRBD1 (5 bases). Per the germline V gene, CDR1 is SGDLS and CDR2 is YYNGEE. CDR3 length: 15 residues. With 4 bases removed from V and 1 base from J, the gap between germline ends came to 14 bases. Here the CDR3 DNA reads TGTGCCAGCAGCAAACCGGGACTGGGGAACACTGAAGCTTTCTTT. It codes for CASSKPGLGNTEAFF.

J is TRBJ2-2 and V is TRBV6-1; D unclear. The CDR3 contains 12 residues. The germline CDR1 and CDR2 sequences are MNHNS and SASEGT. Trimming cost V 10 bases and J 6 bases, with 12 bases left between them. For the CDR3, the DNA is TGTGCCACCTCTTTAACGTCCGGGGAGCTGTTTTTT. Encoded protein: CATSLTSGELFF.

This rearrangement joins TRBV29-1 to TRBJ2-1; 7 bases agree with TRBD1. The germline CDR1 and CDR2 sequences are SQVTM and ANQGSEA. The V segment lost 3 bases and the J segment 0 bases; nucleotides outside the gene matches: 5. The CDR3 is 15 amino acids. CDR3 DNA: TGCAGCGTTGATGTCCAGGGGGACTCCTACAATGAGCAGTTCTTC. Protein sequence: CSVDVQGDSYNEQFF.

The CDR3 DNA reads as TGTGCCAGCAGTGAAGCGGCAGGGAACTATGGCTACACCTTC. It codes for CASSEAAGNYGYTF. The rearrangement uses TRBV2 and TRBJ1-2; TRBD1 is a possible D gene (5 bases). Trimming removed 0 bases at V and 2 bases at J, with 7 bases between. Germline V lookup: CDR1 SNHLY, CDR2 FYNNEI. This CDR3 region has 14 residues.

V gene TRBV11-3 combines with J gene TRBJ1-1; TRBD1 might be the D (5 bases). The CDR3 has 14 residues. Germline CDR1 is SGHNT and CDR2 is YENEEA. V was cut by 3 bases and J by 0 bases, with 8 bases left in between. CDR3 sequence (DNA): TGTGCCAGCAGCTTGGGGCGATTGAACACTGAAGCTTTCTTT. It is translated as CASSLGRLNTEAFF.

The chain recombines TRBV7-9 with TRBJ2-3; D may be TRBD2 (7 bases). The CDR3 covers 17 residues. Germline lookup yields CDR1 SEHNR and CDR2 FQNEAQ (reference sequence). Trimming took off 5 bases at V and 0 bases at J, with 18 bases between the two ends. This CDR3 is CASSLDRGGLSTDTQYF. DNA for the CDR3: TGTGCCAGCAGCCTGGATAGGGGGGGACTTAGCACAGATACGCAGTATTTT.

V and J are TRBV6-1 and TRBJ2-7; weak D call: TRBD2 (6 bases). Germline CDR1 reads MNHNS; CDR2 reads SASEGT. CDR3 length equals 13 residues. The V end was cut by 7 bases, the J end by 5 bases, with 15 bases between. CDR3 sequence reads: CASKEGWGNEQYF. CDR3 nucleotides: TGTGCCAGCAAGGAGGGTTGGGGCAACGAGCAGTACTTC.

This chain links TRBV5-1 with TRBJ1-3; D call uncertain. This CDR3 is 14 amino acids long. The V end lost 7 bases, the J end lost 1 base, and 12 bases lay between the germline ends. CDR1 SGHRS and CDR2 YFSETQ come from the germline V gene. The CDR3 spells CASGPGESGNTIYF. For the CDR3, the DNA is TGCGCCAGCGGCCCCGGGGAATCTGGAAACACCATATATTTT.

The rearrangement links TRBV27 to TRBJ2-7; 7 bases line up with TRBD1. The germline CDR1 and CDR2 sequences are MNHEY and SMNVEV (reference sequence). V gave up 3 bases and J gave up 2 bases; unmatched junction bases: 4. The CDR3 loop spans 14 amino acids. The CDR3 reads CASSFQGETYEQYF. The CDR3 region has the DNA TGTGCCAGCAGTTTCCAGGGGGAGACCTACGAGCAGTACTTC.

The CDR3 loop is CASSPVRRTEAFF. In DNA, the CDR3 is TGTGCCAGCAGCCCGGTCAGACGGACTGAAGCTTTCTTT. The rearrangement joins TRBV11-3 to TRBJ1-1, with unresolved D. Trimming left V 5 bases short and J 5 bases short, with 12 bases between. This CDR3 spans 13 amino acids. CDR1 SGHNT and CDR2 YENEEA come from the germline V gene.

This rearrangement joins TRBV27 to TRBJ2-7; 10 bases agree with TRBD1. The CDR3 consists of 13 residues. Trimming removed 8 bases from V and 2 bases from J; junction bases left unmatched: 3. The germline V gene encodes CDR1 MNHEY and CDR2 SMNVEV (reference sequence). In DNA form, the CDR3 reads TGTGCCAGCCGGACAGGGGGGGCCTACGAGCAGTACTTC. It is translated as CASRTGGAYEQYF.

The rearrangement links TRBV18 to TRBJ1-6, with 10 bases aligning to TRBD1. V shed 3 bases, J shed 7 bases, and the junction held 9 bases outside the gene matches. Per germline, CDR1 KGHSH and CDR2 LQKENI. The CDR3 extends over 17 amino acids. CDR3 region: CASSPSFGTGANSPLHF. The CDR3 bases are TGTGCCAGCTCACCCTCTTTCGGGACAGGGGCCAATTCACCCCTCCACTTT. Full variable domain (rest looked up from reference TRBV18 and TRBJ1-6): NAGVMQNPRHLVRRRGQEARLRCSPMKGHSHVYWYRQLPEEGLKFMVYLQKENIIDESGMPKERFSAEFPKEGPSILRIQQVVRGDSAAYFCASSPSFGTGANSPLHFGNGTRLTVT.

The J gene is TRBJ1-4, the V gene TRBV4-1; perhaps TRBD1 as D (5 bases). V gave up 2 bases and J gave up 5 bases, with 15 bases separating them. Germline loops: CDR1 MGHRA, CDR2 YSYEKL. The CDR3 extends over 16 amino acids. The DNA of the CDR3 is TGCGCCAGCAGCCAAACCCGGGGCAGGGAGAATGAAAAACTGTTTTTT. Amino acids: CASSQTRGRENEKLFF.

The chain's CDR3 is CAISRTSGGAYTSTDTQYF. CDR3 coding DNA: TGTGCCATCAGCAGGACTAGCGGGGGGGCCTATACTAGCACAGATACGCAGTATTTT. The V call is TRBV10-3, the J call TRBJ2-3, with 15 bases identical to TRBD2. Germline V gives CDR1 ENHRY, CDR2 SYGVKD. Trimming cost V 6 bases and J 0 bases; bases outside gene matches: 10. The CDR3 loop spans 19 amino acids.

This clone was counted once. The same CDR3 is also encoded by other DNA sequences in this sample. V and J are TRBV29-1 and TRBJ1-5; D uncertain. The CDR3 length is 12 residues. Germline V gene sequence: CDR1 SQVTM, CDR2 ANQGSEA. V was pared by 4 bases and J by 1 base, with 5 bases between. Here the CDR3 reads CSVGWSNQPQHF. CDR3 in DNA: TGCAGCGTTGGGTGGAGCAATCAGCCCCAGCATTTT.

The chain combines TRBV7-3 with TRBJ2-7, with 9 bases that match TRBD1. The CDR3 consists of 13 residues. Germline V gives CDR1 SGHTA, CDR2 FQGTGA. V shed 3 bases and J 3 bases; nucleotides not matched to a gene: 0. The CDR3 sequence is CASSLDRGYEQYF. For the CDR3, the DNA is TGTGCCAGCAGCTTGGACAGGGGCTACGAGCAGTACTTC.

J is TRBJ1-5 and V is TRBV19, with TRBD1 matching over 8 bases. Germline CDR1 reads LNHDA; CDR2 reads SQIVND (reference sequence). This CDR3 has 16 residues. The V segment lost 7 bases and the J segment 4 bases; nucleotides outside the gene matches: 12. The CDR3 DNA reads TGTGCCAGTAAACGTACCGGGACAGGCGTTAATCAGCCCCAGCATTTT. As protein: CASKRTGTGVNQPQHF.

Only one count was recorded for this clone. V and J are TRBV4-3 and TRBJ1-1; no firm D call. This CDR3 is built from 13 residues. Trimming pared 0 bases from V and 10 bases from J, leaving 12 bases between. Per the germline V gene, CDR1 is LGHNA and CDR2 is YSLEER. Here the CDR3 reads CASSQDQVEPAFF. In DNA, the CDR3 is TGCGCCAGCAGCCAAGATCAGGTCGAACCAGCTTTCTTT.

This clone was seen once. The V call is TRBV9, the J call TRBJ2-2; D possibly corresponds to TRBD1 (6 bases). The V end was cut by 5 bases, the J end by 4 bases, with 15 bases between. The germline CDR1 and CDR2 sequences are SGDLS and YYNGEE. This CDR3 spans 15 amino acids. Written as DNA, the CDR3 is TGTGCCAGCAGGAGGGGGTCTTGGAGCACCGGGGAGCTGTTTTTT. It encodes CASRRGSWSTGELFF.

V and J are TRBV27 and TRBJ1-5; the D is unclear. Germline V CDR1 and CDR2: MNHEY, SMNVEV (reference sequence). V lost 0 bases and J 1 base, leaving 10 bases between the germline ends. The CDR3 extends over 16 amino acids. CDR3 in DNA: TGTGCCAGCAGTTTATCGGGGTATCGGAGCAATCAGCCCCAGCATTTT. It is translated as CASSLSGYRSNQPQHF.

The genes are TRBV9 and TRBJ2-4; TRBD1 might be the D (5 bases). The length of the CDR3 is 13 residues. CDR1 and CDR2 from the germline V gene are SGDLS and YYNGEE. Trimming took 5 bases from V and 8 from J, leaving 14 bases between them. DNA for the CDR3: TGTGCCAGCAGTAGGGGCCATGGAGACATTCAGTACTTC. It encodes CASSRGHGDIQYF.

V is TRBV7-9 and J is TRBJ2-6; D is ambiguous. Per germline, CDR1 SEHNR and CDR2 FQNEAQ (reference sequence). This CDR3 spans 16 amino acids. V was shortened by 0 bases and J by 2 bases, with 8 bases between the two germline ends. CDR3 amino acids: CASSLAEWTGANVLTF. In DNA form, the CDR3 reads TGTGCCAGCAGCTTAGCAGAGTGGACTGGGGCCAACGTCCTGACTTTC. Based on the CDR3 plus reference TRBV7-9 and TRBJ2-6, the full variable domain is DTGVSQNPRHKITKRGQNVTFRCDPISEHNRLYWYRQTLGQGPEFLTYFQNEAQLEKSRLLSDRFSAERPKGSFSTLEIQRTEQGDSAMYLCASSLAEWTGANVLTFGAGSRLTVL.

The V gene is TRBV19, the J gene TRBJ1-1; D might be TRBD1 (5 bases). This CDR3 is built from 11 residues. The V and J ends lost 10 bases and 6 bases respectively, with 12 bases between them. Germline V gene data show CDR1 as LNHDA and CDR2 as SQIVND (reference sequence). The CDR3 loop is CATLGVAEAFF. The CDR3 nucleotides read TGTGCCACCTTAGGGGTCGCTGAAGCTTTCTTT.

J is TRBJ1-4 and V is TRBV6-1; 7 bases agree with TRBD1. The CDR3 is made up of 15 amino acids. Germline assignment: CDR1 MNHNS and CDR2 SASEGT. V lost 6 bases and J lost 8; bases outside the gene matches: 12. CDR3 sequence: CASRGGQPVMEKLFF. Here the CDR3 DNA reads TGTGCCAGCAGAGGGGGACAGCCGGTGATGGAAAAACTGTTTTTT.

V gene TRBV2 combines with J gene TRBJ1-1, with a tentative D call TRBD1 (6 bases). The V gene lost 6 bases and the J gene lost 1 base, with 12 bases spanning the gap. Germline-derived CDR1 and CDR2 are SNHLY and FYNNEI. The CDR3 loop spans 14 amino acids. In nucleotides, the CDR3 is TGTGCCAGCAGCCTCGGGACATCGAACACTGAAGCTTTCTTT. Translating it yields CASSLGTSNTEAFF.

The CDR3 DNA reads TGTGCCAGCAGCTTGGGAGGCCCCAATCAGCCCCAGCATTTT. Translation gives CASSLGGPNQPQHF. The V call is TRBV5-8, the J call TRBJ1-5, with D unresolved. With 0 bases removed from V and 3 bases from J, the gap between germline ends came to 7 bases. Germline V gives CDR1 SGHTS, CDR2 YDEGEE. The CDR3 has 14 amino acids.

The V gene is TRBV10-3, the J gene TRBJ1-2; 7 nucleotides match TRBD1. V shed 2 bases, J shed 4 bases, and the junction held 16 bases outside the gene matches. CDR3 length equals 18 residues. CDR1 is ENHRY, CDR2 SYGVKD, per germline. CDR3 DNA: TGTGCCATCAGTGAGCCTGGGACAGTGAGACCTATCGCCTATGGCTACACCTTC. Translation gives CAISEPGTVRPIAYGYTF.

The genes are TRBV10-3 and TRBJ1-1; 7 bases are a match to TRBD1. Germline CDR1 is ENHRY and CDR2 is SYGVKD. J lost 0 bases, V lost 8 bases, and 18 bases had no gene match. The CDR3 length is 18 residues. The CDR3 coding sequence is TGTGCCATCCACGAGGCGACAGGGAGAGGTCTTATGAACACTGAAGCTTTCTTT. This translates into CAIHEATGRGLMNTEAFF.

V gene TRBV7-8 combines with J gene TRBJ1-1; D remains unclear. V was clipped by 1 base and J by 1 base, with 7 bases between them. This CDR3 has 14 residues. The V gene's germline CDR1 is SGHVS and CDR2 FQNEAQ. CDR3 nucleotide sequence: TGTGCCAGCAGCTTAGGGGCTCGGAACACTGAAGCTTTCTTT. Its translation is CASSLGARNTEAFF. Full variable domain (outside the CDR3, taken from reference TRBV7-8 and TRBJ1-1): GAGVSQSPRYKVAKRGQDVALRCDPISGHVSLFWYQQALGQGPEFLTYFQNEAQLDKSGLPSDRFFAERPEGSVSTLKIQRTQQEDSAVYLCASSLGARNTEAFFGQGTRLTVV.